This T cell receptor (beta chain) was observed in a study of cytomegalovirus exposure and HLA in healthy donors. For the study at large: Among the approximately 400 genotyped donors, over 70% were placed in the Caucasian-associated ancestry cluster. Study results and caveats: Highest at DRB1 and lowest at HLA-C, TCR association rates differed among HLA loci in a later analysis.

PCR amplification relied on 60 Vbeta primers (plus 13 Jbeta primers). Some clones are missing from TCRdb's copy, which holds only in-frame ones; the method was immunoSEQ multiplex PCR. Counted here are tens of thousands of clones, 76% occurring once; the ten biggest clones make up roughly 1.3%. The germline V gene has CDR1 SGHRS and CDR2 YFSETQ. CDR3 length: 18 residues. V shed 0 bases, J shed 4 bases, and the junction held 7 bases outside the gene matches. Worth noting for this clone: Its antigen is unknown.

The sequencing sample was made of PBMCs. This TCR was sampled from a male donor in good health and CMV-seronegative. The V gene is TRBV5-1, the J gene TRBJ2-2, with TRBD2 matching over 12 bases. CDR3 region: CASSLAASGRAGTGELFF. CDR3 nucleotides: TGCGCCAGCAGCTTGGCGGCTAGCGGGAGGGCTGGCACCGGGGAGCTGTTTTTT.